This T cell receptor (beta chain) was obtained from a study of early T cells in non-severe SARS-CoV-2 infection. Turning to the study itself: The study sequenced bulk RNA from unsorted whole blood, with chains unpaired. General observations from the study: Clonotype matching in VDJdb favored anti-spike CD8 responses and did not capture private and CD4 specificities.

Attachment of unique molecular identifiers was made to individual cDNA molecules. TCRdb passed the 5' RACE reads through MiXCR, listing each CDR3 protein once. The sample consists of tens of thousands of distinct CDR3 sequences, 5.8% of them appearing once. Germline CDR1 and CDR2: DFQATT and SNEGSKA (reference sequence). Trimming took off 0 bases at V and 6 bases at J, with 15 bases between the two ends. The CDR3 has 14 residues. By frequency in the sample, this clonotype is medium-sized. The antigen is not known. This receptor was taken from an adult who was a healthcare worker with PCR-confirmed SARS-CoV-2 infection or an uninfected control (not recorded which). The chain combines TRBV20-1 with TRBJ2-7; no firm D call. The sequenced sample consisted of whole blood. The CDR3: CSARDEDHEVEQYF. In DNA form, the CDR3 reads TGCAGTGCTAGAGATGAGGATCATGAAGTCGAGCAGTACTTC.